Listed below are T cell receptor beta chains from one sample, sequenced in a study of shared clonotypes between healthy human individuals. Measured with immunoSEQ multiplex PCR; TCRdb has only the in-frame clones, and not every one. The table has 180,000 or so clones, over 80% seen once. Sample: naive CD4+ T cells sorted from blood. All receptors derive from a woman aged 25-40 years in good health. Each CDR3 is given with its conserved first and last residue. Each record gives: J gene, V gene, clone size, D gene, CDR3 protein, CDR3 DNA. The D gene is left open where the match is weak. Not every row has a clone size; where given, it reads once, few, many or a size class.

J: TRBJ1-4
V: TRBV28
size: -
D: TRBD1
CDR3: CASSYQGGGEKLFF
DNA: TGTGCCAGCAGTTACCAGGGGGGGGGTGAAAAACTGTTTTTT

J: TRBJ2-7
V: TRBV7-9
size: -
D: -
CDR3: CASSLKAGPYEQYF
DNA: TGTGCCAGCAGCTTAAAGGCGGGGCCCTACGAGCAGTACTTC

J: TRBJ1-5
V: TRBV18
size: -
D: TRBD1
CDR3: CASGQGEVNQPQHF
DNA: TGTGCCAGCGGACAGGGCGAGGTGAATCAGCCCCAGCATTTT

J: TRBJ2-3
V: TRBV11-2
size: -
D: TRBD2
CDR3: CASSLLAGDGDTQYF
DNA: TGTGCCAGCAGCTTACTAGCGGGAGACGGTGATACGCAGTATTTT

J: TRBJ1-2
V: TRBV7-8
size: -
D: -
CDR3: CASSRSHNYGYTF
DNA: TGTGCCAGCAGCAGGAGTCATAACTATGGCTACACCTTC

J: TRBJ2-1
V: TRBV4-2
size: -
D: TRBD2
CDR3: CASSQAGTSGINEQFF
DNA: TGTGCCAGCAGCCAAGCCGGGACTAGCGGGATCAATGAGCAGTTCTTC

J: TRBJ2-1
V: TRBV2
size: -
D: TRBD2
CDR3: CASIPGGLAGPRSYNEQFF
DNA: TGTGCCAGCATCCCGGGCGGACTAGCGGGACCCCGCTCCTACAATGAGCAGTTCTTC

J: TRBJ1-5
V: TRBV7-8
size: -
D: TRBD1
CDR3: CASSFGRGPHSNQPQHF
DNA: TGTGCCAGCAGCTTTGGCAGGGGGCCCCATAGCAATCAGCCCCAGCATTTT

J: TRBJ2-5
V: TRBV7-3
size: -
D: -
CDR3: CASSQGSRETQYF
DNA: TGTGCCAGCAGCCAAGGGAGTCGCGAGACCCAGTACTTC

J: TRBJ1-3
V: TRBV18
size: -
D: -
CDR3: CASSNTIDRDTGNTIYF
DNA: TGTGCCAGCTCAAACACCATCGACCGGGACACAGGAAACACCATATATTTT

J: TRBJ1-1
V: TRBV18
size: -
D: -
CDR3: CASSPEGTEAFF
DNA: TGTGCCAGCTCACCGGAGGGCACTGAAGCTTTCTTT

J: TRBJ2-7
V: TRBV28
size: -
D: -
CDR3: CASSLEGYEQYF
DNA: TGTGCCAGCAGTTTAGAGGGGTACGAGCAGTACTTC

J: TRBJ2-6
V: TRBV25-1
size: -
D: -
CDR3: CASSGAETGANVLTF
DNA: TGTGCCAGCAGCGGCGCGGAGACTGGGGCCAACGTCCTGACTTTC

J: TRBJ1-5
V: TRBV5-3
size: -
D: TRBD1
CDR3: CARSWTGLCNQPQHF
DNA: TGTGCCAGAAGCTGGACAGGGCTTTGCAATCAGCCCCAGCATTTT

J: TRBJ1-5
V: TRBV18
size: -
D: TRBD1
CDR3: CASSPPGDRGQPQHF
DNA: TGTGCCAGCTCACCACCGGGAGACAGGGGACAGCCCCAGCATTTT

J: TRBJ1-5
V: TRBV28
size: -
D: -
CDR3: CASSLGDYYSNQPQHF
DNA: TGTGCCAGCAGTTTAGGGGACTACTATAGCAATCAGCCCCAGCATTTT

J: TRBJ2-3
V: TRBV7-3
size: -
D: -
CDR3: CASSLNSGDTQYF
DNA: TGTGCCAGCAGCTTAAATAGCGGAGATACGCAGTATTTT

J: TRBJ1-5
V: TRBV18
size: -
D: TRBD1
CDR3: CASSPSRQGISNQPQHF
DNA: TGTGCCAGCTCCCCAAGCCGACAGGGAATCAGCAATCAGCCCCAGCATTTT

J: TRBJ2-7
V: TRBV7-9
size: once
D: TRBD1
CDR3: CASSSGTGGIYEQYF
DNA: TGTGCCAGCAGCTCCGGGACAGGGGGCATCTACGAGCAGTACTTC

J: TRBJ1-1
V: TRBV4-1
size: -
D: -
CDR3: CASSHVGDLNTEAFF
DNA: TGCGCCAGCAGCCACGTTGGAGACTTGAACACTGAAGCTTTCTTT

J: TRBJ1-5
V: TRBV28
size: -
D: -
CDR3: CASSWGYQPQHF
DNA: TGTGCCAGCAGCTGGGGTTATCAGCCCCAGCATTTT

J: TRBJ2-7
V: TRBV29-1
size: once
D: -
CDR3: CSVKGTLSYEQYF
DNA: TGCAGCGTCAAGGGGACCCTCTCCTACGAGCAGTACTTC

J: TRBJ2-3
V: TRBV5-1
size: once
D: TRBD1
CDR3: CASSLGGTAGTDTQYF
DNA: TGCGCCAGCAGCTTGGGAGGGACAGCTGGCACAGATACGCAGTATTTT

J: TRBJ1-5
V: TRBV5-1
size: -
D: TRBD1
CDR3: CASSYGQGPNQPQHF
DNA: TGCGCCAGCAGCTACGGACAGGGGCCCAATCAGCCCCAGCATTTT

J: TRBJ2-1
V: TRBV18
size: -
D: -
CDR3: CASFQPVRPRYNEQFF
DNA: TGTGCCAGCTTCCAGCCTGTGAGACCACGTTACAATGAGCAGTTCTTC

J: TRBJ2-7
V: TRBV10-3
size: -
D: TRBD2
CDR3: CAIKLAGATYEQYF
DNA: TGTGCAATCAAACTGGCGGGAGCCACCTACGAGCAGTACTTC

J: TRBJ2-7
V: TRBV7-8
size: -
D: TRBD2
CDR3: CASSLGSGTTPGEQYF
DNA: TGTGCCAGCAGCTTAGGTAGCGGGACAACCCCTGGGGAGCAGTACTTC

J: TRBJ1-5
V: TRBV19
size: -
D: TRBD1
CDR3: CASSRDRAYNQPQHF
DNA: TGTGCCAGTAGTAGAGACAGGGCCTACAATCAGCCCCAGCATTTT

J: TRBJ1-3
V: TRBV30
size: -
D: -
CDR3: CAWSVPGPGNTIYF
DNA: TGTGCCTGGAGTGTACCAGGGCCTGGAAACACCATATATTTT

J: TRBJ1-1
V: TRBV7-2
size: -
D: -
CDR3: CASSFHRASTEAFF
DNA: TGTGCCAGCAGCTTTCACAGGGCGAGTACTGAAGCTTTCTTT

J: TRBJ1-4
V: TRBV30
size: -
D: -
CDR3: CAWTPGGRPTTNEKLFF
DNA: TGTGCCTGGACCCCCGGGGGGCGCCCAACAACTAATGAAAAACTGTTTTTT

J: TRBJ1-5
V: TRBV19
size: few
D: -
CDR3: CASSIFRTGNQPQHF
DNA: TGTGCCAGTAGTATTTTCCGGACAGGCAATCAGCCCCAGCATTTT

J: TRBJ1-1
V: TRBV6-6
size: -
D: -
CDR3: CASSYGDTSGTEAFF
DNA: TGTGCCAGCAGTTACGGGGACACCTCAGGAACTGAAGCTTTCTTT

J: TRBJ2-1
V: TRBV14
size: -
D: -
CDR3: CASSQVGGSYNEQFF
DNA: TGTGCCAGCAGCCAAGTAGGGGGCTCCTACAATGAGCAGTTCTTC

J: TRBJ1-1
V: TRBV10-1
size: once
D: -
CDR3: CASSWGSLVSTEAFF
DNA: TGCGCCAGCTCGTGGGGGTCCCTTGTGAGCACTGAAGCTTTCTTT

J: TRBJ1-2
V: TRBV5-1
size: -
D: TRBD1
CDR3: CASSSTGEGYTF
DNA: TGCGCCAGCAGCTCGACAGGGGAAGGCTACACCTTC

J: TRBJ2-3
V: TRBV6-1
size: -
D: -
CDR3: CASLERVLTDTQYF
DNA: TGTGCCAGCCTCGAAAGAGTTCTAACAGATACGCAGTATTTT

J: TRBJ2-7
V: TRBV4-1
size: -
D: -
CDR3: CASSQGVAGFYEQYF
DNA: TGCGCCAGCAGCCAAGGGGTGGCGGGGTTCTACGAGCAGTACTTC

J: TRBJ1-1
V: TRBV11-2
size: -
D: -
CDR3: CASSVFWGLRGNTEAFF
DNA: TGTGCCAGCAGTGTATTTTGGGGGTTGAGAGGGAACACTGAAGCTTTCTTT

J: TRBJ1-6
V: TRBV28
size: -
D: -
CDR3: CASRPGGREISPLHF
DNA: TGTGCCAGCAGACCCGGGGGACGTGAGATATCACCCCTCCACTTT

J: TRBJ1-2
V: TRBV5-1
size: -
D: -
CDR3: CASSLGPLGLAGRGYTF
DNA: TGCGCCAGCAGCTTGGGCCCGCTCGGCTTGGCTGGGAGGGGCTACACCTTC

J: TRBJ1-5
V: TRBV28
size: few
D: -
CDR3: CASSLGQPQHF
DNA: TGTGCCAGCAGTTTAGGGCAGCCCCAGCATTTT

J: TRBJ1-5
V: TRBV2
size: -
D: TRBD1
CDR3: CASKRDRVASPDQPQHF
DNA: TGTGCCAGCAAGCGTGACAGGGTCGCGTCTCCAGATCAGCCCCAGCATTTT

J: TRBJ1-2
V: TRBV18
size: -
D: -
CDR3: CASSPRLGRGGNGYTF
DNA: TGTGCCAGCTCACCAAGGTTGGGAAGAGGAGGGAATGGCTACACCTTC

J: TRBJ2-7
V: TRBV29-1
size: -
D: -
CDR3: CSVEALGYEQYF
DNA: TGCAGCGTTGAAGCCCTTGGCTACGAGCAGTACTTC

J: TRBJ2-7
V: TRBV5-1
size: -
D: -
CDR3: CASRTRPGADYEQYF
DNA: TGCGCCAGCAGGACACGCCCAGGGGCCGACTACGAGCAGTACTTC

J: TRBJ2-2
V: TRBV5-1
size: -
D: -
CDR3: CASSLRDTSRTGELFF
DNA: TGCGCCAGCAGCTTACGGGACACCAGTAGGACCGGGGAGCTGTTTTTT

J: TRBJ1-1
V: TRBV18
size: -
D: TRBD1
CDR3: CASLQGIGGEAFF
DNA: TGTGCCAGCTTACAGGGGATCGGTGGTGAAGCTTTCTTT

J: TRBJ1-5
V: TRBV27
size: -
D: TRBD1
CDR3: CASSPGGGLGNQPQHF
DNA: TGTGCCAGCAGTCCGGGAGGGGGCCTTGGCAATCAGCCCCAGCATTTT

J: TRBJ2-2
V: TRBV29-1
size: -
D: TRBD1
CDR3: CSARPAGQGTGELFF
DNA: TGCAGCGCCCGCCCTGCCGGACAGGGGACCGGGGAGCTGTTTTTT

J: TRBJ2-5
V: TRBV15
size: -
D: TRBD1
CDR3: CATSPSLGQGPYQETQYF
DNA: TGTGCCACCAGCCCTTCTCTAGGACAGGGCCCGTACCAAGAGACCCAGTACTTC

J: TRBJ1-1
V: TRBV2
size: -
D: TRBD1
CDR3: CASRLTQGYDFF
DNA: TGTGCCAGCAGACTCACACAGGGGTATGATTTCTTT

J: TRBJ1-2
V: TRBV6-5
size: -
D: -
CDR3: CASSYSSRDYGYTF
DNA: TGTGCCAGCAGTTACTCGAGCAGGGACTATGGCTACACCTTC

J: TRBJ1-1
V: TRBV27
size: -
D: TRBD1
CDR3: CASSFNYPGQGRDTEAFF
DNA: TGTGCCAGCAGTTTCAACTACCCGGGACAGGGGAGGGACACTGAAGCTTTCTTT

J: TRBJ2-1
V: TRBV5-4
size: -
D: -
CDR3: CASSHFWGNEQFF
DNA: TGTGCCAGCAGCCATTTTTGGGGCAATGAGCAGTTCTTC

J: TRBJ2-7
V: TRBV11-2
size: -
D: TRBD2
CDR3: CASSRTSGSNEQYF
DNA: TGTGCCAGCAGCCGAACTAGCGGGAGTAACGAGCAGTACTTC